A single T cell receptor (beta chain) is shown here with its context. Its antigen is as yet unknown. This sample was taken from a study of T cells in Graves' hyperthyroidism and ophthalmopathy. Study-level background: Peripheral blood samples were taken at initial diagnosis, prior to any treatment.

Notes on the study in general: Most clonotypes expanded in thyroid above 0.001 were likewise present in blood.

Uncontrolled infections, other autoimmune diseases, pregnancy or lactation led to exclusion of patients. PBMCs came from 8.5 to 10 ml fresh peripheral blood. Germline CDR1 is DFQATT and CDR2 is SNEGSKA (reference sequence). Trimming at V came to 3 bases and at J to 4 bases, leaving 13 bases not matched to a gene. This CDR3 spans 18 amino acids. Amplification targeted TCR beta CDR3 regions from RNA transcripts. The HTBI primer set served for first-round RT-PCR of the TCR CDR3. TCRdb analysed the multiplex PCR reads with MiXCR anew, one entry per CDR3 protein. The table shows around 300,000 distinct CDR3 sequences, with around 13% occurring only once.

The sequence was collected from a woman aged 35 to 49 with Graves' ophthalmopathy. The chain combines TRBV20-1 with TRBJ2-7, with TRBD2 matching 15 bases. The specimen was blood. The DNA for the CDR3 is TGCAGTGCTAGTGACGTGGGACTAGCGGGAGGTACTGGTTACGAGCAGTACTTC. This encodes CSASDVGLAGGTGYEQYF.